This passage covers 15 T cell receptor beta chains from one sample sequenced in a study of blood T cell repertoires in COVID-19 (TCRdb year 2020). The protocol used for the library was the immunoSEQ multiplex PCR assay. Held by TCRdb, this immuneACCESS table contains in-frame sequences only and omits some clones. Under half of the omission traces to an unresolved V gene where checked; the cause of the rest is unknown. This sample lists 120,000 to 150,000 clones; approximately 85% were detected once. Of the sample, more than 7.5% is held by the ten largest clones. Sequencing was carried out using peripheral blood. The receptors derive from a woman aged 55-69 years with COVID-19, enrolled during active disease.

The chain uses TRBV5-5 and TRBJ1-2, with 9 nucleotides matching TRBD1. Germline assignment: CDR1 SGHKS and CDR2 YYEKEE (reference sequence). V lost 4 bases, J lost 3 bases, and 1 base stayed unmatched. This CDR3 has 13 residues. CDR3 residues: CASSRTGDYGYTF. The DNA for the CDR3 is TGTGCCAGCAGCCGGACAGGGGACTATGGCTACACCTTC.

The rearrangement uses TRBV7-6 and TRBJ2-6, with 11 bases matching TRBD1. After removal of 5 bases from V and 3 bases from J, the junction contained 6 bases not matched to a gene. Germline CDR1 reads SGHVS; CDR2 reads FNYEAQ. The CDR3 sequence is 17 residues long. The DNA for the CDR3 is TGTGCCAGCAGCGCCGGGACAGGGGGATTTGGGGCCAACGTCCTGACTTTC. Translating gives CASSAGTGGFGANVLTF.

The chain has TRBV4-3 and TRBJ2-7, with 8 positions matching TRBD2. CDR3 length equals 15 residues. Germline assignment: CDR1 LGHNA and CDR2 YSLEER. The ends lost 1 base at V and 0 bases at J; junction bases unmatched: 2. The CDR3 bases are TGCGCCAGCAGCCAAGTAGCGGGAAGCTCCTACGAGCAGTACTTC. This codes for CASSQVAGSSYEQYF.

V usage is TRBV6-2 or TRBV6-3 and J usage is TRBJ1-2; 8 bases map to TRBD1. Trimming at V came to 2 bases and at J to 4 bases, leaving 6 bases not matched to a gene. Germline V gives CDR1 MNHEY, CDR2 SVGEGT. The CDR3 contains 15 residues. The CDR3 coding sequence is TGTGCCAGCAGTTACCTCGGGACAGGAGTCTATGGCTACACCTTC. This gives the protein CASSYLGTGVYGYTF.

CDR3 coding DNA: TGTGCCTGGAGTGTAGGAGGCAAGTCCTACGAGCAGTACTTC. Translation: CAWSVGGKSYEQYF. V usage is TRBV30 and J usage is TRBJ2-7; TRBD2 is a possible D gene (5 bases). Looked up from germline, CDR1 is GTSNPN and CDR2 is SVGIG (reference sequence). This CDR3 comprises 14 residues. V lost 0 bases and J lost 1, with 10 bases in between.

The sample holds a few counts of this clone. The rearrangement joins TRBV29-1 to TRBJ1-2, with 12 positions matching TRBD1. J was trimmed by 8 bases and V by 7 bases; bases with no gene match: 11. The CDR3 spans 14 residues. Germline V gene lookup returns CDR1 SQVTM and CDR2 ANQGSEA. CDR3 region: CSAAWGQGARGYTF. The CDR3 nucleotides are TGCAGCGCTGCCTGGGGACAGGGGGCGCGCGGCTACACCTTC.

A few counts support this clone. The chain has TRBV7-9 and TRBJ1-4, with a weak D call TRBD1 (5 bases). V was pared by 5 bases and J by 0 bases, with 16 bases between. CDR1 SEHNR and CDR2 FQNEAQ come from the germline V gene (reference sequence). CDR3 size: 17 residues. The CDR3 protein is CASSEGRGITTNEKLFF. The CDR3 DNA is TGTGCCAGCAGCGAGGGTCGGGGGATCACAACTAATGAAAAACTGTTTTTT. The full variable domain, in which reference TRBV7-9 and TRBJ1-4 provide the parts outside the CDR3, is DTGVSQNPRHKITKRGQNVTFRCDPISEHNRLYWYRQTLGQGPEFLTYFQNEAQLEKSRLLSDRFSAERPKGSFSTLEIQRTEQGDSAMYLCASSEGRGITTNEKLFFGSGTQLSVL.

The rearrangement uses TRBV19 and TRBJ1-2, with D perhaps TRBD1 (5 bases). The CDR3 has 14 amino acids. Germline V gene data show CDR1 as LNHDA and CDR2 as SQIVND (reference sequence). The V gene lost 6 bases and the J gene lost 4 bases, with 15 bases spanning the gap. The CDR3 nucleotides read TGTGCCAGTAGCCAGGGTGAATATCGCTATGGCTACACCTTC. This encodes CASSQGEYRYGYTF.

A note on this clone: The sample carries other DNA sequences with the same CDR3. The V call is TRBV5-1, the J call TRBJ1-4, with TRBD1 identical over 7 bases. Trimming removed 4 bases from V and 4 bases from J; junction bases left unmatched: 4. Germline V CDR1 and CDR2: SGHRS, YFSETQ. The CDR3 contains 14 residues. The CDR3 loop reads CASSTTGSNEKLFF. The CDR3 nucleotides are TGCGCCAGCAGCACGACAGGGAGTAATGAAAAACTGTTTTTT.

The chain combines TRBV10-1 with TRBJ2-1; D ambiguous. The CDR3 has 14 residues. V lost 0 bases, J lost 10 bases, and 13 bases lay in between. Germline V CDR1 and CDR2: WNHNN, SYGVQD (reference sequence). The DNA for the CDR3 is TGCGCCAGCAGTGAGTCGAGCGATCGTGGCGAGCAGTTCTTC. It yields the protein CASSESSDRGEQFF.

The CDR3 DNA reads TGTGCCAGCCGACCCGGGACAGGGTACACAGATACGCAGTATTTT. Residues: CASRPGTGYTDTQYF. The V gene is TRBV5-4, the J gene TRBJ2-3; 9 bases are shared with TRBD1. The germline gives CDR1 SGHNT, CDR2 YYREEE (reference sequence). Trimming cost V 7 bases and J 2 bases; bases outside gene matches: 8. The CDR3 sequence is 15 residues long.

The chain links TRBV27 to TRBJ2-7, with 10 positions matching TRBD1. V trimming: 5 bases; J trimming: 6 bases; junction bases outside the gene matches: 10. CDR3 length: 15 residues. Germline V CDR1 and CDR2: MNHEY, SMNVEV (reference sequence). Here the CDR3 reads CASSTAGTGAIEQYF. CDR3 in DNA: TGTGCCAGCAGTACGGCCGGGACAGGGGCGATCGAGCAGTACTTC.

The chain has TRBV7-9 and TRBJ1-1; a weak D match, TRBD1 (5 bases). Germline V gene sequence: CDR1 SEHNR, CDR2 FQNEAQ (reference sequence). V lost 9 bases and J lost 8, with 13 bases in between. The CDR3 contains 11 residues. CDR3 in DNA: TGTGCCAGTACAGTGAACAGGGAAGCTTTCTTT. Its translation is CASTVNREAFF.

V and J are TRBV18 and TRBJ2-6; possibly TRBD2 for D (6 bases). This CDR3 has 19 residues. V gave up 5 bases and J gave up 0 bases, with 20 bases separating them. CDR1 is KGHSH and CDR2 is LQKENI in the germline V gene. The CDR3 here is CASSLVPGTAFSGANVLTF. DNA for the CDR3: TGTGCCAGCTCATTGGTTCCCGGGACTGCTTTCTCTGGGGCCAACGTCCTGACTTTC.

The chain employs TRBV4-3 and TRBJ2-7, with 10 bases lining up with TRBD2. The germline V gene encodes CDR1 LGHNA and CDR2 YSLEER. V lost 1 base, J lost 3 bases, and 3 bases stayed unmatched. The length of the CDR3 is 15 residues. CDR3 coding DNA: TGCGCCAGCAGCCAAGGCCTAGCGGGGGTCTACGAGCAGTACTTC. Translation: CASSQGLAGVYEQYF.